The 15 T cell receptor beta chains given below trace back to one sample, sequenced in a study of blood T cell repertoires in COVID-19 (dated by TCRdb to about 2020). Libraries were prepared through the immunoSEQ multiplex PCR assay. The table was pulled from immuneACCESS by TCRdb, which kept in-frame rearrangements only. Such tables lose some clones; where checked, under half of the loss comes from unresolved V genes, and the rest has no known cause. This sample holds about 240,000 clones; approximately 90% were observed only once. Of the sample, around 4% is held by the ten largest clones. What was sequenced was PBMCs or T cells enriched from blood (not recorded which). Receptors were obtained from a woman aged 30 to 39 who had recovered from COVID-19.

V is TRBV11-2 and J is TRBJ1-2; 9 nucleotides align to TRBD1. There are 19 residues in the CDR3. CDR1 is SGHAT and CDR2 is FQNNGV in the germline V gene. V shed 5 bases, J shed 2 bases, and the junction held 18 bases outside the gene matches. CDR3 sequence: CASSPIHPLDRGPNYGYTF. The DNA for the CDR3 is TGTGCCAGCAGCCCCATCCACCCGCTGGACAGGGGACCAAACTATGGCTACACCTTC.

The chain is built from TRBV28 and TRBJ2-7; D call uncertain. Germline CDR1 MDHEN, CDR2 SYDVKM. This CDR3 is built from 11 residues. V gave up 6 bases and J gave up 2 bases, with 5 bases separating them. The CDR3 loop reads CASSRAYEQYF. CDR3 nucleotide sequence: TGTGCCAGCAGCCGTGCCTACGAGCAGTACTTC.

The rearrangement links TRBV6-2 or TRBV6-3 to TRBJ2-7; the D is unclear. The V gene lost 4 bases and the J gene lost 2 bases, with 9 bases spanning the gap. This CDR3 region has 13 residues. CDR1 is MNHEY, CDR2 SVGEGT, per germline. The CDR3 loop reads CASSSRFAYEQYF. The CDR3 DNA reads TGTGCCAGCAGTTCCAGATTCGCCTACGAGCAGTACTTC.

The chain combines TRBV19 with TRBJ2-1; D may be TRBD2 (6 bases). The germline V and J ends were trimmed by 3 bases and 7 bases, with 13 bases remaining between them. Germline values: CDR1 LNHDA, CDR2 SQIVND (reference sequence). This CDR3 has 14 amino acids. Here the CDR3 DNA reads TGTGCCAGTAGTATCGCGGCTAGCGCAAATGAGCAGTTCTTC. Translation gives CASSIAASANEQFF. Drawing the rest from reference TRBV19 and TRBJ2-1, the complete variable domain is DGGITQSPKYLFRKEGQNVTLSCEQNLNHDAMYWYRQDPGQGLRLIYYSQIVNDFQKGDIAEGYSVSREKKESFPLTVTSAQKNPTAFYLCASSIAASANEQFFGPGTRLTVL.

This clone has just a few counts. J is TRBJ2-1 and V is TRBV2, with D perhaps TRBD2 (6 bases). There are 15 residues in the CDR3. Trimming stripped 6 bases from V and 2 bases from J, with 14 bases between. Germline V gene data show CDR1 as SNHLY and CDR2 as FYNNEI. In nucleotides, the CDR3 is TGTGCCAGCAGGCGTTCTAGCGCGACCTACAATGAGCAGTTCTTC. It translates to CASRRSSATYNEQFF.

CDR3 bases: TGTGCCAGCAGTGACTCGATTACAGGGAACCTCTATGGCTACACCTTC. Translated, it gives CASSDSITGNLYGYTF. The chain joins TRBV6-4 to TRBJ1-2; D is perhaps TRBD1 (6 bases). Germline CDR1 reads MRHNA; CDR2 reads SNTAGT. The V end was cut by 0 bases, the J end by 4 bases, with 15 bases between. CDR3 length: 16 residues.

The DNA for the CDR3 is TGCAGTGCTAGTAGAAATAGCGGGAGGGGGGACAATGAGCAGTTCTTC. Translation: CSASRNSGRGDNEQFF. This rearrangement joins TRBV20-1 to TRBJ2-1; 11 nucleotides align to TRBD2. This CDR3 is 16 amino acids long. The V gene's germline CDR1 is DFQATT and CDR2 SNEGSKA (reference sequence). The J segment lost 5 bases and the V segment lost 3 bases, leaving 9 bases of the junction unmatched.

The chain recombines TRBV27 with TRBJ1-1, with a weak D call TRBD1 (5 bases). V was clipped by 5 bases and J by 4 bases, with 20 bases between them. Germline V CDR1 and CDR2: MNHEY, SMNVEV (reference sequence). The length of the CDR3 is 16 residues. The CDR3 nucleotides read TGTGCCAGCAGTCCGTCCCCCGGCTGGGGGGGCACTGAAGCTTTCTTT. Translated: CASSPSPGWGGTEAFF.

This clone was picked up one time. V and J are TRBV11-2 and TRBJ2-2, with 8 bases lining up with TRBD1. Germline CDR1 and CDR2: SGHAT and FQNNGV. The CDR3 runs to 15 residues. With 5 bases clipped from V and 3 bases from J, the junction kept 5 bases outside the gene matches. The CDR3 DNA follows: TGTGCCAGCAGCCCTCAGGGGGCCTACACCGGGGAGCTGTTTTTT. This codes for CASSPQGAYTGELFF.

The rearrangement uses TRBV7-9 and TRBJ1-1; D may be TRBD1 (6 bases). With 2 bases removed from V and 6 bases from J, the gap between germline ends came to 16 bases. The CDR3 has 15 residues. Germline CDR1 is SEHNR and CDR2 is FQNEAQ (reference sequence). As DNA, the CDR3 is TGTGCCAGCAGCTTAATCCAGGGGTATGACCCTGAAGCTTTCTTT. This codes for CASSLIQGYDPEAFF.

V and J are TRBV6-5 and TRBJ2-1, with TRBD2 matching 11 bases. This CDR3 is 13 amino acids long. CDR1 and CDR2 (germline): MNHEY, SVGAGI. The junction had 5 bases not matched to a gene; V was cut back by 7 bases and J by 9 bases. This CDR3 is CASTRLAGTEQFF. In nucleotides, the CDR3 is TGTGCCAGCACAAGACTAGCGGGAACTGAGCAGTTCTTC.

The chain combines TRBV18 with TRBJ2-2, with 7 bases lining up with TRBD1. V was clipped by 3 bases and J by 5 bases; unmatched bases: 6. CDR3 length equals 15 residues. The germline V gene has CDR1 KGHSH and CDR2 LQKENI. CDR3 DNA sequence: TGTGCCAGCTCACCGGCCAGGGGGTCTACCGGGGAGCTGTTTTTT. Encoded protein: CASSPARGSTGELFF.

The rearrangement joins TRBV7-2 to TRBJ2-2; D might be TRBD1 (5 bases). Trimming cost V 0 bases and J 5 bases, with 10 bases left between them. Germline V CDR1 and CDR2: SGHTA, FQGNSA. There are 15 residues in the CDR3. The CDR3 spells CASSLAGLGTGELFF. The CDR3 DNA reads TGTGCCAGCAGCTTAGCGGGGCTGGGAACCGGGGAGCTGTTTTTT.

The chain is built from TRBV5-4 and TRBJ2-2; D ambiguous. The CDR3 loop spans 15 amino acids. V shed 4 bases and J shed 4 bases, with 14 bases lying between them. Germline V gene lookup returns CDR1 SGHNT and CDR2 YYREEE (reference sequence). CDR3 loop: CASSRGERRTGELFF. The CDR3 DNA reads TGTGCCAGCAGCCGTGGCGAGAGGCGCACCGGGGAGCTGTTTTTT. The full variable domain, with the rest looked up from reference TRBV5-4 and TRBJ2-2, is ETGVTQSPTHLIKTRGQQVTLRCSSQSGHNTVSWYQQALGQGPQFIFQYYREEENGRGNFPPRFSGLQFPNYSSELNVNALELDDSALYLCASSRGERRTGELFFGEGSRLTVL.

This clone was seen only once. The V call is TRBV5-1, the J call TRBJ2-2, with 9 bases lining up with TRBD1. V was pared by 1 base and J by 5 bases, with 15 bases of the junction left unmatched. This CDR3 is built from 19 residues. CDR1 and CDR2 (germline): SGHRS, YFSETQ. CDR3: CASSLWGPGQGGQTGELFF. The CDR3 DNA reads TGCGCCAGCAGCTTGTGGGGACCGGGACAGGGAGGCCAGACCGGGGAGCTGTTTTTT.